Listed below are T cell receptor beta chains from one sample, sequenced in a study of technical replicates of blood from a handful of donors. The repertoire was sequenced with immunoSEQ multiplex PCR; TCRdb's copy has only in-frame clones and lacks some. The sample contains tens of thousands of clones, over 85% of which appear only once. What was sequenced was T cells isolated from PBMCs. Receptor source: a human donor in good health. Each CDR3 is given with its conserved first and last residue. A D gene is named only where the DNA matches it firmly. The size entry is marked missing in some rows and otherwise reads once, few, many or a size class.

CDR3 DNA,CDR3 protein,J gene,D gene,clone size,V gene
TGTGCCAGCAGTTTCCAGGAAGATCAGCCCCAGCATTTT,CASSFQEDQPQHF,TRBJ1-5,NA,NA,TRBV28
TGTGCCAGTAGTACCCCCGGGGGGGGCGGAGGCACTGAAGCTTTCTTT,CASSTPGGGGGTEAFF,TRBJ1-1,NA,NA,TRBV19
TGTGCCAGCAGTCGGGGGTCTAACTATGGCTACACCTTC,CASSRGSNYGYTF,TRBJ1-2,NA,NA,TRBV6-1
TGTGCCAGCAGTGAATATTTGAGGGAGGGCCTGTTTTTT,CASSEYLREGLFF,TRBJ1-4,NA,NA,TRBV25-1
TGTGCCAGCAGCGTTCGACAGGGGACAAATTCACCCCTCCACTTT,CASSVRQGTNSPLHF,TRBJ1-6,TRBD1,NA,TRBV11-2
TGTGCCAGCAGGACAGATGCCTACGAGCAGTACTTC,CASRTDAYEQYF,TRBJ2-7,NA,NA,TRBV6-1
TGTGCCAGTAGGCCGCGGGGGGACAGGGGGCGAAGTGAAAAACTGTTTTTT,CASRPRGDRGRSEKLFF,TRBJ1-4,TRBD1,NA,TRBV19
TGCGCCAGCAGCTTGGGGTACAGGGGGGATCAAGAGACCCAGTACTTC,CASSLGYRGDQETQYF,TRBJ2-5,TRBD1,NA,TRBV5-1
TGTGCCAGTAGAGGGGGGGAAGTGACTACGCTGGCATATAATTCACCCCTCCACTTT,CASRGGEVTTLAYNSPLHF,TRBJ1-6,NA,NA,TRBV19
TGTGCCAGCATACAGGGTGCCTACGAGCAGTACTTC,CASIQGAYEQYF,TRBJ2-7,NA,NA,TRBV6-1
TGTGCCAGCAGCGATGGACAGGGTGGGAACTATGGCTACACCTTC,CASSDGQGGNYGYTF,TRBJ1-2,TRBD1,NA,TRBV9
TGTGCCAGCAGCACACTCCGGGACAGGGCGGACTACTCTGGAAACACCATATATTTT,CASSTLRDRADYSGNTIYF,TRBJ1-3,TRBD1,NA,TRBV28
TGTGCCAGTAGTATGGCGGGAGCCACAGATACGCAGTATTTT,CASSMAGATDTQYF,TRBJ2-3,TRBD2,NA,TRBV19
TGCGCCAGCAGCTTGGACAGCCTCTATGGCTACACCTTC,CASSLDSLYGYTF,TRBJ1-2,NA,NA,TRBV5-1
TGTGCCAGCAGCTCAACTAGCGGGGGCTCCTACGAGCAGTACTTC,CASSSTSGGSYEQYF,TRBJ2-7,TRBD2,NA,TRBV7-9
TGTGCCAGCAGTTACTGGGCGGAGGATTCACCCCTCCACTTT,CASSYWAEDSPLHF,TRBJ1-6,NA,once,TRBV6-5
TGTGCCAGCCTTGCCGGCGGGGAGCTGTTTTTT,CASLAGGELFF,TRBJ2-2,NA,NA,TRBV6-5
TGTGCCAGCAGCTTAGTTAGACAGCCCTACGAGCAGTACTTC,CASSLVRQPYEQYF,TRBJ2-7,NA,NA,TRBV11-2
TGCGCCAGCATTGGAGGGACTAGTATACGCGAGCAGTACTTC,CASIGGTSIREQYF,TRBJ2-7,TRBD2,NA,TRBV10-2
TGTGCCAGCAGTTATAATAGAGACACAGATACGCAGTATTTT,CASSYNRDTDTQYF,TRBJ2-3,NA,NA,TRBV6-5
TGTGCCAGCAGTTTTCTGGGGGCGACGAAACATTCGAACACCGGGGAGCTGTTTTTT,CASSFLGATKHSNTGELFF,TRBJ2-2,NA,NA,TRBV28
TGTGCCAGCAGCGGACAGAGGAACACTGAAGCTTTCTTT,CASSGQRNTEAFF,TRBJ1-1,NA,NA,TRBV7-2
TGCGCCAGCAGCCAATCGGAGAATGAAGCTTTCTTT,CASSQSENEAFF,TRBJ1-1,NA,few,TRBV4-1
TGTGCCAGCAGTCTTGCAGGTATTGGCTACACCTTC,CASSLAGIGYTF,TRBJ1-2,NA,once,TRBV28
TGTGCCTGGGTCGTATTCCCCCTAGAAAGATCGGGGTCGGGACAGGTACTCCACGAGCAGTACTTC,CAWVVFPLERSGSGQVLHEQYF,TRBJ2-7,TRBD1,NA,TRBV30
TGTGCCAGCAGTGAACAGGGAGGAGGGAATCAGCCCCAGCATTTT,CASSEQGGGNQPQHF,TRBJ1-5,NA,NA,TRBV2
TGTGCCAGCAGCTATCCCCATGGAGGGCAGGGGGGAGAGCAGTACTTC,CASSYPHGGQGGEQYF,TRBJ2-7,NA,NA,TRBV5-4
TGTGCCAGCAGCGTAGGGCTAGCTATCAATGAGCAGTTCTTC,CASSVGLAINEQFF,TRBJ2-1,NA,NA,TRBV9
TGTGCCAGCACCGTCCAGGGGGCGCCCGGGGCCAACGTCCTGACTTTC,CASTVQGAPGANVLTF,TRBJ2-6,TRBD1,NA,TRBV28
TGTGCCACCACCCCTCGGGGGGGCTGGTACGAGCAGTACTTC,CATTPRGGWYEQYF,TRBJ2-7,TRBD2,NA,TRBV6-1
TGCGCCAGCAGCAGCTCAGCGGGAGGGCCCCTCCATGAGCAGTTCTTC,CASSSSAGGPLHEQFF,TRBJ2-1,TRBD2,once,TRBV5-1
TGTGCCAGCAGCTTCCAGCAGGGCCTCTACGAGCAGTACTTC,CASSFQQGLYEQYF,TRBJ2-7,NA,NA,TRBV11-2
TGTGCTAGTGGTTTGGACAGACAGGGGCCCAGCTATGGCTACACCTTC,CASGLDRQGPSYGYTF,TRBJ1-2,TRBD1,NA,TRBV12-5
TGTGCCAGCAGTCTTCGTGACCTTAGCGGGGGACTAAACACCGGGGAGCTGTTTTTT,CASSLRDLSGGLNTGELFF,TRBJ2-2,TRBD2,NA,TRBV28
TGTGCTAGTGGTTTGGTTGGAGTTCGCGAGCAGTACTTC,CASGLVGVREQYF,TRBJ2-7,NA,NA,TRBV12-5
TGTGCCAGCAGTTATCGCAGGACTGGCCCCTACGAGCAGTACTTC,CASSYRRTGPYEQYF,TRBJ2-7,NA,NA,TRBV6-5
TGCGCCAGCCGTAAAACTGGGCTGTGTGAGAATGAAGCTTTCTTT,CASRKTGLCENEAFF,TRBJ1-1,NA,NA,TRBV23-1
TGTGCCAGCAGCTTAGGACGGTCAGGGGGCTTGCCCCAGCATTTT,CASSLGRSGGLPQHF,TRBJ1-5,TRBD1,NA,TRBV7-9
TGTGCCACCAATGGGGGGGGATACGAGCAGTACTTC,CATNGGGYEQYF,TRBJ2-7,TRBD2,NA,TRBV28
TGTGCCAGTAGTAGGTGGCAGGGGCTGAACACTGAAGCTTTCTTT,CASSRWQGLNTEAFF,TRBJ1-1,NA,NA,TRBV19
TGTGCCAGCAGCTTCGGCGGTGACGGTGAGCAGTTCTTC,CASSFGGDGEQFF,TRBJ2-1,NA,once,TRBV7-9
TGTGCCAGCAGCGCGACTAGCGGGAGATACTACGAGCAGTACTTC,CASSATSGRYYEQYF,TRBJ2-7,TRBD2,NA,TRBV11-3
TGTGCCAGCAGTGAAGGCAGTAAACCCTCTGAGCAGTTCTTC,CASSEGSKPSEQFF,TRBJ2-1,NA,NA,TRBV6-1
TGCAGCGTTTCGTGGACAGGTTTGAACACTGAAGCTTTCTTT,CSVSWTGLNTEAFF,TRBJ1-1,TRBD1,NA,TRBV29-1
TGCAGCGTAGAAGGGACAGGGCCGGGGCAGCCCCAGCATTTT,CSVEGTGPGQPQHF,TRBJ1-5,TRBD1,once,TRBV29-1
TGTGCCAGCAGTTACGGGGAGCGGGAGCAGTTCTTC,CASSYGEREQFF,TRBJ2-1,NA,NA,TRBV6-5